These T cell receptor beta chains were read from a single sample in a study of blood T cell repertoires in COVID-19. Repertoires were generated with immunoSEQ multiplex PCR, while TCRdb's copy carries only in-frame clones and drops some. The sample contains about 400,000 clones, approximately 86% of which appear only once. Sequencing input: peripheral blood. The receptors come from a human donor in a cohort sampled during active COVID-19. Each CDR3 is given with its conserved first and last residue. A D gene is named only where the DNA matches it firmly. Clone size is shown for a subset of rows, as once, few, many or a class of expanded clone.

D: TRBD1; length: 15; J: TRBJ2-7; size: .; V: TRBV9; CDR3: CASSVAGRGRDEQYF; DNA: TGTGCCAGCAGCGTAGCGGGCAGGGGGCGCGACGAGCAGTACTTC
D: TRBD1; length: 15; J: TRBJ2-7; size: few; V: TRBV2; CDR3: CASSLMGQAAYEQYF; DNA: TGTGCCAGCAGCCTGATGGGACAGGCTGCCTACGAGCAGTACTTC
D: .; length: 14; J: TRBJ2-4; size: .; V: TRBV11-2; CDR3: CASSLGPSRDIQYF; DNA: TGTGCCAGCAGCTTAGGTCCTAGCAGAGACATTCAGTACTTC
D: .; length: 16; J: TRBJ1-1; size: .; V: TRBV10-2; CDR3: CASSESAFPGDTEAFF; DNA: TGCGCCAGCAGTGAGTCGGCTTTCCCAGGGGACACTGAAGCTTTCTTT
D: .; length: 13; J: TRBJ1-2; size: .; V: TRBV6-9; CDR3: CASSYDRTDSYTF; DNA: TGTGCCAGCAGTTACGACAGGACTGATAGCTACACCTTC
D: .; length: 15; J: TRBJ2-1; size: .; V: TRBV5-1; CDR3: CASSPYGPSGNEQFF; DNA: TGCGCCAGCAGCCCTTATGGGCCCTCGGGGAATGAGCAGTTCTTC
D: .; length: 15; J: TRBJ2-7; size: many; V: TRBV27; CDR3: CASSFGQGGFDEQYF; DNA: TGTGCCAGCAGTTTCGGGCAGGGAGGCTTCGACGAGCAGTACTTC
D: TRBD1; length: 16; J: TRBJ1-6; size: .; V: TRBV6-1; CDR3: CASSASTGTGESPLHF; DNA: TGTGCCAGCAGTGCGTCTACCGGGACAGGGGAATCACCCCTCCACTTT
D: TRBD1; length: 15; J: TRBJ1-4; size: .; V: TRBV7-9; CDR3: CASSSGQSTNEKLFF; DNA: TGTGCCAGCAGTTCGGGACAGTCAACTAATGAAAAACTGTTTTTT
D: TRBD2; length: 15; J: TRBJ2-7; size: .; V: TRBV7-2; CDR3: CASSLGTSGGYEQYF; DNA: TGTGCCAGCAGCTTAGGGACTAGCGGGGGCTACGAGCAGTACTTC
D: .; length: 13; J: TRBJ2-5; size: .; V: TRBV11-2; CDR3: CASSLDISETQYF; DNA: TGTGCCAGCAGCTTAGATATCTCAGAGACCCAGTACTTC
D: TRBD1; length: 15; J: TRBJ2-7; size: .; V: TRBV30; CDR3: CAWSNMGQGTYEQYF; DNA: TGTGCCTGGAGCAATATGGGACAGGGAACTTACGAGCAGTACTTC
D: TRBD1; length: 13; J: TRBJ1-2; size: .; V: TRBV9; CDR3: CASSLQGAWGYTF; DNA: TGTGCCAGCAGCCTACAGGGGGCGTGGGGCTACACCTTC
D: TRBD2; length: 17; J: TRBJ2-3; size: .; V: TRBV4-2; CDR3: CASSQAPSGRAGDTQYF; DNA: TGTGCCAGCAGCCAAGCTCCAAGCGGGAGGGCCGGAGATACGCAGTATTTT
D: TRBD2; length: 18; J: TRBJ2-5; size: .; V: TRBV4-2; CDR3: CASSQDPSGGLYQETQYF; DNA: TGTGCCAGCAGCCAAGATCCTAGCGGGGGGCTGTACCAAGAGACCCAGTACTTC
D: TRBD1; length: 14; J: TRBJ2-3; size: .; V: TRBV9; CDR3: CASSPRTGGDTQYF; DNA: TGTGCCAGCAGCCCTCGGACAGGGGGGGATACGCAGTATTTT
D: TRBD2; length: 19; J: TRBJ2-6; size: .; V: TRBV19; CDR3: CASSMNGLAGFPGANVLTF; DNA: TGTGCCAGTAGTATGAATGGGCTAGCGGGATTTCCTGGGGCCAACGTCCTGACTTTC
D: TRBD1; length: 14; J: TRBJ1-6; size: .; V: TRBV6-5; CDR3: CGASRDRVNSPLHF; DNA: TGTGGAGCAAGCCGGGACAGGGTAAATTCACCCCTCCACTTT
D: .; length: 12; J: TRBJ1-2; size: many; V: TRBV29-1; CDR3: CSVDRGHYGYTF; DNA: TGCAGCGTTGACAGGGGTCACTATGGCTACACCTTC
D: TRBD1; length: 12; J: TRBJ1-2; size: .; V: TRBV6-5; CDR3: CATTTGQLGYTF; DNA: TGTGCCACTACCACGGGACAGCTCGGCTACACCTTC
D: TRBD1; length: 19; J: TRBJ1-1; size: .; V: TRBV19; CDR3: CASSMSRPGRQGGNTEAFF; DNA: TGTGCCAGTAGTATGTCAAGACCCGGGAGACAGGGGGGCAACACTGAAGCTTTCTTT
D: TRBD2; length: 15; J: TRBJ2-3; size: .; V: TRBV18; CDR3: CASSRLAGVTDTQYF; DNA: TGTGCCAGCTCGCGTCTAGCGGGAGTCACAGATACGCAGTATTTT
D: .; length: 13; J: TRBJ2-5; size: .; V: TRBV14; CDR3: CASTRNRGETQYF; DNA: TGTGCCAGCACCAGGAATCGGGGGGAGACCCAGTACTTC
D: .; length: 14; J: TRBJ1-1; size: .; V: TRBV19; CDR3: CASSRPQGGTEAFF; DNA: TGTGCCAGTAGTAGACCTCAGGGTGGCACTGAAGCTTTCTTT
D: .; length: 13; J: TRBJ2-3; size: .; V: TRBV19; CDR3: CATGLSGTDTQYF; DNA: TGTGCCACCGGACTCTCTGGCACAGATACGCAGTATTTT
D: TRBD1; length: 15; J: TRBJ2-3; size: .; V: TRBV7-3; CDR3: CASSPDRGLTDTQYF; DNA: TGTGCCAGCAGCCCGGACAGGGGGCTTACAGATACGCAGTATTTT
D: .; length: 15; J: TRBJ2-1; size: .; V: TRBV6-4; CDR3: CASSSRGGDYNEQFF; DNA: TGTGCCAGCAGTAGCAGAGGGGGGGATTACAATGAGCAGTTCTTC
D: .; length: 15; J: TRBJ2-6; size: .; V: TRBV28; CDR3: CASSPSRAGANVLTF; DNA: TGTGCCAGCAGTCCATCCAGGGCTGGGGCCAACGTCCTGACTTTC
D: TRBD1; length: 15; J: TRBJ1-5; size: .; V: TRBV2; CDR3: CASSRDRGQDQPQHF; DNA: TGTGCCAGCAGTCGGGACAGGGGTCAGGATCAGCCCCAGCATTTT
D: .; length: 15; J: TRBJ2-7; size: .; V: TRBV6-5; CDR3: CASSTRDSSPYEQYF; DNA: TGTGCCAGCAGTACCCGGGACTCCTCCCCCTACGAGCAGTACTTC
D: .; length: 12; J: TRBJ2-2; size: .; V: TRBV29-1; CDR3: CSGVGNTGELFF; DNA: TGCAGCGGAGTCGGGAACACCGGGGAGCTGTTTTTT
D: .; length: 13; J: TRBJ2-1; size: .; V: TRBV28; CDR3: CASSLGARNEQFF; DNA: TGTGCCAGCAGTTTAGGAGCTCGCAATGAGCAGTTCTTC
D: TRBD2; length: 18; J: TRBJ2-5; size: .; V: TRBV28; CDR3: CASSLSGLADGVGETQYF; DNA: TGTGCCAGCAGTTTAAGTGGACTAGCGGATGGAGTGGGAGAGACCCAGTACTTC
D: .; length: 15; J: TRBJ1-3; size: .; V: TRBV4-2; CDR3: CASSQYRESGNTIYF; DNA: TGTGCCAGCAGCCAATACAGGGAATCTGGAAACACCATATATTTT
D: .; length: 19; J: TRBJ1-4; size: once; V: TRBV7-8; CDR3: CASSLRASLESATNEKLFF; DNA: TGTGCCAGCAGCTTGCGGGCCTCCCTGGAATCAGCGACTAATGAAAAACTGTTTTTT
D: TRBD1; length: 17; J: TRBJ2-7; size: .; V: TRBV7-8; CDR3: CASSSLGPTGDTYEQYF; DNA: TGTGCCAGCAGCTCTTTAGGACCCACAGGGGACACCTACGAGCAGTACTTC